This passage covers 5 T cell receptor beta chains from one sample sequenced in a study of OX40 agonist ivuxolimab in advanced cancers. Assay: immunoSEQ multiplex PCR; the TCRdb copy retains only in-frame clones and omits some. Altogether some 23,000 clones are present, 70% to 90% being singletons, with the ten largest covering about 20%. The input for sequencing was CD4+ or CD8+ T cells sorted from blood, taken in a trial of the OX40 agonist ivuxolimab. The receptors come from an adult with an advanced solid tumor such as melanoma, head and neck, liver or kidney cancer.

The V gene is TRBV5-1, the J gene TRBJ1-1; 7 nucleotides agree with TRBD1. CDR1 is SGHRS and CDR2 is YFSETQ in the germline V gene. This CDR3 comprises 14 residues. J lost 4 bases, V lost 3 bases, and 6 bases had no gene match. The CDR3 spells CASSYITGATEAFF. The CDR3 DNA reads TGCGCCAGCAGCTATATAACAGGGGCCACTGAAGCTTTCTTT.

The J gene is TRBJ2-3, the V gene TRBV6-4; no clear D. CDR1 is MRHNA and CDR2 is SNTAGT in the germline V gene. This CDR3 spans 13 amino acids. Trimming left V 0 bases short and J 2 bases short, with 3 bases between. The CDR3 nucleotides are TGTGCCAGCAGTGACTCAGACACAGATACGCAGTATTTT. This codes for CASSDSDTDTQYF.

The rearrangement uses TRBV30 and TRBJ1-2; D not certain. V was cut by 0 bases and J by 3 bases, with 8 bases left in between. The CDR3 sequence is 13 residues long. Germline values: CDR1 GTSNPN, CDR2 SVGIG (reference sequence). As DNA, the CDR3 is TGTGCCTGGAGTGTGGTGGGCCACTATGGCTACACCTTC. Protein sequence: CAWSVVGHYGYTF.

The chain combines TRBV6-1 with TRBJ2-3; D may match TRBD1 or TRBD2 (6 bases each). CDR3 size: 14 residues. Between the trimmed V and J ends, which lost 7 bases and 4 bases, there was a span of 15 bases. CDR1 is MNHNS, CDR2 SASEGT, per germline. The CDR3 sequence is CASKGGRLSDTQYF. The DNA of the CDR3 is TGTGCCAGCAAAGGGGGGAGATTGTCAGATACGCAGTATTTT.

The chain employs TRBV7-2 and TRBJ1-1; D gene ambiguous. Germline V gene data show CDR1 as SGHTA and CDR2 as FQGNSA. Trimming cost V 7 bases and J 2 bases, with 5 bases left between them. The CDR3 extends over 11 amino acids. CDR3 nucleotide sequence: TGTGCCAGCATATTTAACACTGAAGCTTTCTTT. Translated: CASIFNTEAFF. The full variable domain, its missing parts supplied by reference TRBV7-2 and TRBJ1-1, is GAGVSQSPSNKVTEKGKDVELRCDPISGHTALYWYRQSLGQGLEFLIYFQGNSAPDKSGLPSDRFSAERTGGSVSTLTIQRTQQEDSAVYLCASIFNTEAFFGQGTRLTVV.